This T cell receptor (beta chain) was documented in a study of T cell changes during pregnancy in multiple sclerosis. Unmatched junction bases numbered 13, after V lost 6 bases and J lost 4 bases. Germline V gene lookup returns CDR1 LNHDA and CDR2 SQIVND (reference sequence). The CDR3 sequence is 18 residues long. TCRdb's table, derived via immunoSEQ multiplex PCR, lists solely in-frame clones and lacks some. The table shows tens of thousands of clones, with around 89% occurring only once. This chain uses TRBV19 with TRBJ2-1; TRBD2 matches at 12 bases. This TCR came from a female donor with multiple sclerosis, enrolled in a pregnancy study. This specimen consisted of peripheral blood, obtained after pregnancy. The CDR3 loop reads CASRTGVLAGGPYNEQFF. CDR3 DNA: TGTGCCAGTAGAACAGGGGTTCTAGCGGGGGGGCCATACAATGAGCAGTTCTTC. The full variable domain, rest sourced from reference TRBV19 and TRBJ2-1, is DGGITQSPKYLFRKEGQNVTLSCEQNLNHDAMYWYRQDPGQGLRLIYYSQIVNDFQKGDIAEGYSVSREKKESFPLTVTSAQKNPTAFYLCASRTGVLAGGPYNEQFFGPGTRLTVL.